Following are 30 T cell receptor beta chains from one sample sequenced in a study of CD8 T cells in Susac syndrome. Reverse transcription of roughly 0.45 to 1 ug RNA was performed with random hexamers. TCRdb called the immunoSEQ multiplex PCR reads again in MiXCR, with one record for every CDR3 protein. The sample has about 130,000 distinct CDR3 sequences; around 94% are singletons. Sequencing was performed on CD4+ T cells from PBMCs. The receptors here all came from a human donor in good health.

The V and J genes are TRBV7-2 and TRBJ1-2, with D uncertain. This CDR3 contains 14 residues. Germline V gene lookup returns CDR1 SGHTA and CDR2 FQGNSA. The V end was cut by 1 base, the J end by 2 bases, with 8 bases between. In nucleotides, the CDR3 is TGTGCCAGCAGCTTAGATCCGGGGAACTATGGCTACACCTTC. This gives the protein CASSLDPGNYGYTF.

The chain links TRBV29-1 to TRBJ1-1; possibly TRBD1 for D (5 bases). This CDR3 region has 14 residues. Germline loops: CDR1 SQVTM, CDR2 ANQGSEA. Trimming removed 4 bases from V and 0 bases from J, with 12 bases in between. For the CDR3, the DNA is TGCAGCGTTGTGGGGGGAGGTATGAACACTGAAGCTTTCTTT. Amino acid sequence: CSVVGGGMNTEAFF.

The V call is TRBV3-1, the J call TRBJ2-3, with TRBD2 identical over 15 bases. The trim removed 0 bases at V and 5 bases at J, leaving 6 bases unmatched. The CDR3 extends over 18 amino acids. The germline CDR1 and CDR2 sequences are LGHDT and YNNKEL (reference sequence). The CDR3 protein is CASSQDRGLAGGQDTQYF. DNA of the CDR3: TGTGCCAGCAGCCAAGATCGCGGACTAGCGGGAGGGCAAGATACGCAGTATTTT.

This clonotype was detected once. The CDR3 is CASSTGTGGGNEQFF. DNA for the CDR3: TGTGCCAGCTCAACTGGGACAGGGGGCGGGAATGAGCAGTTCTTC. The chain employs TRBV18 and TRBJ2-1; 12 nucleotides align to TRBD1. The CDR3 totals 15 residues. CDR1 KGHSH and CDR2 LQKENI come from the germline V gene. J lost 7 bases, V lost 5 bases, and 6 bases had no gene match.

This sequence joins TRBV6-2 or TRBV6-3 and TRBJ1-2, with TRBD1 identical over 10 bases. The V and J ends lost 6 bases and 6 bases, in that order; junction bases with no gene match: 10. The CDR3 is made up of 15 amino acids. Looked up from germline, CDR1 is MNHEY and CDR2 is SVGEGT. The CDR3, as DNA: TGTGCCAGCAGCGACCGGACAGGGGGTGGAAATGGCTACACCTTC. Its translation is CASSDRTGGGNGYTF.

The chain has TRBV29-1 and TRBJ2-7; 9 bases line up with TRBD1. CDR1 and CDR2 from the germline V gene are SQVTM and ANQGSEA. The CDR3 consists of 14 residues. J gave up 3 bases and V 6 bases, and 9 bases lay outside the gene matches. CDR3 in amino acids: CSVSTGGAFYEQYF. For the CDR3, the DNA is TGCAGCGTCTCGACAGGGGGGGCTTTCTACGAGCAGTACTTC.

The V gene is TRBV4-3, the J gene TRBJ1-5; D is uncertain. V was pared by 0 bases and J by 2 bases, with 8 bases between. Germline CDR1 reads LGHNA; CDR2 reads YSLEER. CDR3 length equals 15 residues. The CDR3 sequence: CASSQEVSGNQPQHF. For the CDR3, the DNA is TGCGCCAGCAGCCAAGAAGTATCAGGCAATCAGCCCCAGCATTTT.

The rearrangement uses TRBV5-6 and TRBJ2-1; 9 bases agree with TRBD2. CDR1 SGHDT and CDR2 YYEEEE come from the germline V gene. The V and J ends lost 0 bases and 9 bases, in that order; junction bases with no gene match: 4. The CDR3 length is 14 residues. CDR3 residues: CASSLVSGSFEQFF. The CDR3 DNA is TGTGCCAGCAGCTTGGTTAGCGGGAGCTTTGAGCAGTTCTTC.

The chain links TRBV6-5 to TRBJ1-1; D not resolved. CDR3 length: 14 amino acids. Trimming pared 5 bases from V and 0 bases from J, leaving 10 bases between. Germline V gives CDR1 MNHEY, CDR2 SVGAGI. The CDR3 DNA reads TGTGCCAGCAGTCCCGGACCGATGAACACTGAAGCTTTCTTT. Its protein product is CASSPGPMNTEAFF.

V is TRBV4-3 and J is TRBJ2-5; 9 bases align to TRBD2. The J segment lost 4 bases and the V segment lost 1 base, leaving 4 bases of the junction unmatched. Germline V gives CDR1 LGHNA, CDR2 YSLEER. The CDR3 is 15 residues long. CDR3 DNA: TGCGCCAGCAGCCAAGGTAGCGGGAGCGCAGAGACCCAGTACTTC. This codes for CASSQGSGSAETQYF.

V and J are TRBV5-1 and TRBJ2-3, with D possibly being TRBD2 (7 bases). CDR1 SGHRS and CDR2 YFSETQ come from the germline V gene. V was clipped by 6 bases and J by 5 bases, with 16 bases between them. This CDR3 is built from 14 residues. The DNA for the CDR3 is TGCGCCAGCAACGAAGGGGGAGGGCGAGATACGCAGTATTTT. Its translation: CASNEGGGRDTQYF. Looking up the rest from reference TRBV5-1 and TRBJ2-3 gives the full variable domain: KAGVTQTPRYLIKTRGQQVTLSCSPISGHRSVSWYQQTPGQGLQFLFEYFSETQRNKGNFPGRFSGRQFSNSRSEMNVSTLELGDSALYLCASNEGGGRDTQYFGPGTRLTVL.

This chain links TRBV5-1 with TRBJ2-1; D is undetermined. This CDR3 is built from 17 residues. Germline V lookup: CDR1 SGHRS, CDR2 YFSETQ. Trimming pared 0 bases from V and 6 bases from J, leaving 19 bases between. CDR3: CASSLDPLPSLSNEQFF. CDR3 DNA: TGCGCCAGCAGCTTGGACCCCTTGCCAAGCCTCAGCAATGAGCAGTTCTTC.

V and J are TRBV29-1 and TRBJ2-1, with TRBD2 matching over 7 bases. The germline gives CDR1 SQVTM, CDR2 ANQGSEA. The V and J ends lost 3 bases and 2 bases, in that order; junction bases with no gene match: 4. The CDR3 contains 14 residues. The CDR3 protein is CSVEGGSAYNEQFF. The CDR3 nucleotides are TGCAGCGTTGAGGGCGGGAGCGCCTACAATGAGCAGTTCTTC.

The CDR3 region has the DNA TGCAGTGCTAGCGAGACCTTCCGCCAGCCCCAGCATTTT. Translating gives CSASETFRQPQHF. V is TRBV20-1 and J is TRBJ1-5; unclear D gene. Germline CDR1 is DFQATT and CDR2 is SNEGSKA (reference sequence). Between the trimmed V and J ends, which lost 3 bases and 7 bases, there was a span of 13 bases. There are 13 residues in the CDR3.

J is TRBJ2-5 and V is TRBV7-2; 9 bases match TRBD2. V was pared by 5 bases and J by 4 bases, with 5 bases of the junction left unmatched. The CDR3 totals 14 residues. In germline, CDR1 is SGHTA, CDR2 FQGNSA. The CDR3 nucleotides read TGTGCCAGCAGCCCGACTAGCGGACGAGAGACCCAGTACTTC. This sequence encodes CASSPTSGRETQYF. Full variable domain (outside the CDR3, taken from reference TRBV7-2 and TRBJ2-5): GAGVSQSPSNKVTEKGKDVELRCDPISGHTALYWYRQSLGQGLEFLIYFQGNSAPDKSGLPSDRFSAERTGGSVSTLTIQRTQQEDSAVYLCASSPTSGRETQYFGPGTRLLVL.

In its sample, this clonotype was seen once. The chain joins TRBV7-9 to TRBJ1-1; D unclear. This CDR3 has 12 amino acids. CDR1 and CDR2 from the germline V gene are SEHNR and FQNEAQ (reference sequence). Trimming stripped 4 bases from V and 6 bases from J, with 9 bases between. The CDR3 DNA follows: TGTGCCAGCAGCTCCTTGGCGCCTGAAGCTTTCTTT. Protein product: CASSSLAPEAFF.

The rearrangement uses TRBV3-1 and TRBJ2-2; a weak D match, TRBD2 (6 bases). This CDR3 has 13 residues. Trimming removed 6 bases at V and 4 bases at J, with 9 bases between. The germline V gene encodes CDR1 LGHDT and CDR2 YNNKEL (reference sequence). The CDR3 DNA sequence: TGTGCCAGCAGTTGGACTATCACCGGGGAGCTGTTTTTT. Its translation is CASSWTITGELFF.

This chain uses TRBV12-3 or TRBV12-4 with TRBJ2-1, with TRBD1 identical over 9 bases. The V segment lost 5 bases and the J segment 5 bases; nucleotides outside the gene matches: 10. The CDR3 is 16 amino acids. CDR3 in amino acids: CASSPRDRAGNNEQFF. The CDR3 region has the DNA TGTGCCAGCAGTCCCCGGGACAGGGCCGGTAACAATGAGCAGTTCTTC.

In this sample, this clonotype turned up once. This chain uses TRBV5-1 with TRBJ2-3, with TRBD2 matching 11 bases. Per the germline V gene, CDR1 is SGHRS and CDR2 is YFSETQ. J lost 0 bases, V lost 4 bases, and 4 bases had no gene match. This CDR3 contains 16 residues. CDR3 sequence (DNA): TGCGCCAGCAGCGTGGGGACTAGCGGCAGCACAGATACGCAGTATTTT. As protein: CASSVGTSGSTDTQYF.

The rearrangement joins TRBV13 to TRBJ2-5; TRBD2 matches 13 bases. CDR1 and CDR2 from the germline V gene are PRHDT and FYEKMQ (reference sequence). CDR3 length equals 16 residues. The V segment lost 3 bases and the J segment 1 base; nucleotides outside the gene matches: 2. CDR3 protein: CASSFGTSGTQETQYF. The CDR3 bases are TGTGCCAGCAGCTTCGGGACTAGCGGGACCCAAGAGACCCAGTACTTC. The variable domain in full, completed from reference TRBV13 and TRBJ2-5, reads AAGVIQSPRHLIKEKRETATLKCYPIPRHDTVYWYQQGPGQDPQFLISFYEKMQSDKGSIPDRFSAQQFSDYHSELNMSSLELGDSALYFCASSFGTSGTQETQYFGPGTRLLVL.

This clonotype was seen only a few times. The gene calls are TRBV19 and TRBJ1-1, with 7 nucleotides matching TRBD1. Unmatched junction bases numbered 1, after V lost 3 bases and J lost 3 bases. The length of the CDR3 is 13 residues. The germline V gene has CDR1 LNHDA and CDR2 SQIVND (reference sequence). CDR3: CASSITGDTEAFF. The CDR3 DNA sequence: TGTGCCAGTAGTATCACAGGGGACACTGAAGCTTTCTTT.

V usage is TRBV15 and J usage is TRBJ2-3, with TRBD2 matching over 8 bases. The CDR3 spans 18 residues. The trim removed 1 base at V and 7 bases at J, leaving 16 bases unmatched. From germline, CDR1 is LNHNV and CDR2 YYDKDF (reference sequence). CDR3 loop: CATSRAGNAAGVLNTQYF. CDR3 nucleotides: TGTGCCACCAGCAGAGCGGGAAACGCAGCGGGAGTGTTAAATACGCAGTATTTT.

The chain links TRBV30 to TRBJ1-2; D call uncertain. The CDR3 runs to 13 residues. Germline V gene data show CDR1 as GTSNPN and CDR2 as SVGIG (reference sequence). V was trimmed by 0 bases and J by 7 bases, leaving 12 bases between them. CDR3: CAWSVLRLAGYTF. The DNA of the CDR3 is TGTGCCTGGAGTGTACTCCGTCTAGCTGGCTACACCTTC.

This clonotype was observed once. The genes are TRBV5-1 and TRBJ1-5; D is ambiguous. Germline V lookup: CDR1 SGHRS, CDR2 YFSETQ. CDR3 length: 13 amino acids. V was pared by 1 base and J by 5 bases, with 7 bases between. In DNA form, the CDR3 reads TGCGCCAGCAGCTTGAATTCGGATCAGCCCCAGCATTTT. It is translated as CASSLNSDQPQHF.

This rearrangement joins TRBV6-6 to TRBJ1-2, with 9 nucleotides matching TRBD1. The CDR3 covers 14 residues. From germline, CDR1 is MNHNY and CDR2 SVGAGI (reference sequence). The V gene end was trimmed by 10 bases and the J gene end by 3 bases; junction bases not matched to a gene: 9. CDR3 nucleotide sequence: TGTGCCATCGAAACTAGACAGGGGGACTATGGCTACACCTTC. Its protein product is CAIETRQGDYGYTF.

This sequence joins TRBV5-1 and TRBJ2-5; 7 bases line up with TRBD2. Germline V gives CDR1 SGHRS, CDR2 YFSETQ. V was clipped by 7 bases and J by 0 bases; unmatched bases: 12. The CDR3 has 16 residues. The CDR3 loop reads CASQPAGPYNQETQYF. DNA for the CDR3: TGCGCCAGCCAGCCAGCGGGACCTTACAACCAAGAGACCCAGTACTTC.

CDR3 sequence reads: CASSQGTSGETQYF. In nucleotides, the CDR3 is TGTGCCAGCAGCCAAGGGACTAGCGGAGAGACCCAGTACTTC. This chain uses TRBV3-1 with TRBJ2-5, with TRBD2 identical over 10 bases. The CDR3 covers 14 residues. The junction had 0 bases not matched to a gene; V was cut back by 1 base and J by 4 bases. Germline V gene data show CDR1 as LGHDT and CDR2 as YNNKEL (reference sequence).

On this clonotype: One junction end disagrees with the germline gene, perhaps due to a read error. The chain uses TRBV25-1 and TRBJ2-1; TRBD2 might be the D (5 bases). The CDR3 has 15 residues. Germline assignment: CDR1 MGHDK and CDR2 SYGVNS. The CDR3, as DNA: TGTGCCAGCAGCGAGAGCGGATCCCTAGTAGCCCCGTCGTTTTTC. Translation gives CASSESGSLVAPSFF.

The chain is built from TRBV7-2 and TRBJ2-1; a weak D match, TRBD1 (6 bases). The CDR3 is made up of 16 amino acids. Germline V lookup: CDR1 SGHTA, CDR2 FQGNSA. Trimming pared 0 bases from V and 4 bases from J, leaving 13 bases between. CDR3 protein: CASSLAAGVDYNEQFF. In DNA form, the CDR3 reads TGTGCCAGCAGCTTAGCAGCAGGGGTAGATTACAATGAGCAGTTCTTC.

CDR3 amino acids: CASSSKLGGIFKETQYF. The CDR3 nucleotides read TGTGCCAGCAGCTCAAAGCTGGGCGGGATTTTCAAAGAGACCCAGTACTTC. The J gene is TRBJ2-5, the V gene TRBV7-2, with D possibly matching TRBD2 (6 bases). Trimming removed 4 bases from V and 3 bases from J, with 21 bases in between. CDR1 SGHTA and CDR2 FQGNSA come from the germline V gene. The CDR3 extends over 17 amino acids.